This TCR beta chain was observed in a study of shared clonotypes between healthy human individuals. The ends were cut back, 5 bases at V and 0 bases at J, with 14 bases in the middle. CDR3 length equals 15 residues. Germline V gene data show CDR1 as SGHAT and CDR2 as FQNNGV. Here immunoSEQ multiplex PCR was the method, and the copy in TCRdb shows in-frame clones only, minus some. Of about 490,000 clones in the sample, roughly four fifths were seen once. All of the donors resided in Nashville, Tennessee, and each was a Caucasian adult. What was sequenced was PBMCs. The rearrangement uses TRBV11-2 and TRBJ2-7; D uncertain. The TCR comes from a woman in her 40s in good health. Some clones in this sample may be carry-over from other donors' samples. CDR3 loop: CASSRDHGDSYEQYF. CDR3 coding DNA: TGTGCCAGCAGCAGGGATCATGGGGACTCCTACGAGCAGTACTTC.